The T cell receptor (beta chain) under discussion was sequenced for a study of blood T cell repertoires in COVID-19. Overall study: COVID-19 samples from acute and convalescent phases originated in the United States, Italy and Spain.

Germline trimming cut 4 bases from V and 1 base from J; bases unmatched to any gene: 6. Germline loops: CDR1 LNHDA, CDR2 SQIVND (reference sequence). The CDR3 is 15 amino acids. The repertoire was sequenced with immunoSEQ multiplex PCR; TCRdb's copy has only in-frame clones and lacks some. This sample has approximately 150,000 clones, with around 83% found just once. The source of this sequence is a man in his fifties who had recovered from COVID-19. The J gene is TRBJ1-1, the V gene TRBV19, with TRBD1 matching 7 bases. The sequenced sample was PBMCs or T cells enriched from blood (not recorded which). CDR3 coding DNA: TGTGCCAGTAGTAGGGGGACAGTGGGGAACACTGAAGCTTTCTTT. Protein sequence: CASSRGTVGNTEAFF.